The sequence of this T cell receptor beta chain was determined in a study of T-cell memory formation after mild COVID-19. Overall study results and limits: Some clones that responded turned up in pre-infection memory, which suggests that cross-reactive memory joined in. Clones contracting day 15 to 85 were balanced CD4/CD8; later expanders leaned CD4+. CD4+ contracting clones were found mainly in CM and EM, and CD8+ ones in EMRA.

This clonotype was recorded at least ten times. The antigen remains unidentified. It was 5'RACE with constant-segment primers that produced the TCR alpha and TCR beta cDNA libraries, which carried sample barcodes and UMIs. From the 5' RACE reads, TCRdb called clonotypes with MiXCR, one entry per CDR3 protein. The sample holds about 82,000 distinct CDR3 sequences, about 12% seen once. This CDR3 spans 15 amino acids. Trimming removed 4 bases from V and 1 base from J, with 12 bases in between. The germline gives CDR1 LGHDT, CDR2 YNNKEL (reference sequence). The material sequenced was PBMCs or a T cell subset sorted from them (not recorded which). This clonotype was obtained from an adult woman who had mild COVID-19 (a few samples of this study predate the infection). Cell type and time point are not known. This chain links TRBV3-1 with TRBJ2-3, with D maybe TRBD1 (6 bases). In nucleotides, the CDR3 is TGTGCCAGCAGCCCGGCGGACAGCGGCACAGATACGCAGTATTTT. Its protein is CASSPADSGTDTQYF.